These 32 T cell receptor beta chains were all obtained from the same sample, sequenced in a study of shared clonotypes between healthy human individuals. Sequencing used immunoSEQ multiplex PCR; TCRdb keeps in-frame clones, though not all of them. This table has 2 million to 3 million clones, roughly 93% appearing once. The sample consisted of naive CD4+ T cells from PBMCs. The sample's subset: CD45RA+ positively selected. The receptor set was obtained from a man between 18 and 29 years old in good health. Some clones in this sample may be carry-over from other donors' samples.

Regarding this clone: The sample contains more than one DNA sequence encoding this CDR3. The genes are TRBV28 and TRBJ1-3; no definite D call. Germline lookup yields CDR1 MDHEN and CDR2 SYDVKM. This CDR3 has 14 residues. V was clipped by 7 bases and J by 3 bases, with 13 bases between them. CDR3: CASTLGGIGNTIYF. The CDR3 DNA sequence: TGTGCCAGCACCTTGGGAGGAATTGGAAACACCATATATTTT.

On this clone: Other DNA variants within this sample encode the same CDR3. The chain carries TRBV7-9 and TRBJ2-1; the match to TRBD2 covers 7 bases. Germline CDR1 and CDR2: SEHNR and FQNEAQ (reference sequence). The CDR3 has 15 residues. V dropped 3 bases and J dropped 4; count of bases not matched to a gene: 6. CDR3 loop: CASSLGAGVYNEQFF. Written as DNA, the CDR3 is TGTGCCAGCAGCTTGGGTGCGGGAGTGTACAATGAGCAGTTCTTC.

The chain combines TRBV29-1 with TRBJ2-3; perhaps TRBD2 as D (6 bases). This CDR3 has 13 amino acids. Germline V CDR1 and CDR2: SQVTM, ANQGSEA. V lost 2 bases, J lost 2 bases, and 8 bases lay in between. CDR3 amino acids: CSVELAITDTQYF. The CDR3 coding sequence is TGCAGCGTTGAACTAGCGATCACAGATACGCAGTATTTT.

The chain uses TRBV5-6 and TRBJ2-6, with 9 bases aligning to TRBD1. CDR1 SGHDT and CDR2 YYEEEE come from the germline V gene. This CDR3 is 17 amino acids long. With V trimmed by 4 bases and J by 0 bases, 5 bases remained unmatched. The CDR3 loop reads CASSHGTGSSGANVLTF. In DNA, the CDR3 is TGTGCCAGCAGCCACGGGACAGGGTCCTCTGGGGCCAACGTCCTGACTTTC.

This clone is a singleton in its sample. This chain links TRBV29-1 with TRBJ2-1, with D perhaps matching TRBD1 or TRBD2 (5 bases each). V lost 4 bases to trimming and J lost 4 bases, with 20 bases between them. The CDR3 is 16 residues long. The germline V gene has CDR1 SQVTM and CDR2 ANQGSEA. The CDR3 region has the DNA TGCAGCGTTGGAATGAGGGGCACCCCGGGATACAATGAGCAGTTCTTC. Amino acids: CSVGMRGTPGYNEQFF.

This clone occurred a few times. V gene TRBV11-3 combines with J gene TRBJ1-1, with D unclear. The CDR3 extends over 13 amino acids. The germline CDR1 and CDR2 sequences are SGHNT and YENEEA. The V end was cut by 1 base, the J end by 5 bases, with 8 bases between. CDR3 amino acids: CASSLGVGTEAFF. As DNA, the CDR3 is TGTGCCAGCAGCTTAGGAGTTGGGACTGAAGCTTTCTTT.

The V and J genes are TRBV28 and TRBJ2-2, with D hard to call. CDR3 length equals 15 residues. V lost 6 bases to trimming and J lost 7 bases, with 18 bases between them. Germline lookup yields CDR1 MDHEN and CDR2 SYDVKM. The CDR3 sequence is CASSLTVMMVGELFF. CDR3 in DNA: TGTGCCAGCAGCCTCACCGTCATGATGGTCGGGGAGCTGTTTTTT.

CDR3 bases: TGTGCCAGCAGCTTAGGCGCGCGCGGGAGGAGATACAATGAGCAGTTCTTC. Its translation: CASSLGARGRRYNEQFF. This sequence joins TRBV7-6 and TRBJ2-1; 8 positions match TRBD2. This CDR3 is 17 amino acids long. Trimming took 1 base from V and 4 from J; bases not matched to a gene: 9. The germline V gene encodes CDR1 SGHVS and CDR2 FNYEAQ.

This sequence joins TRBV9 and TRBJ1-1; maybe TRBD1 (6 bases). The CDR3 runs to 12 residues. CDR1 SGDLS and CDR2 YYNGEE come from the germline V gene. The V gene lost 4 bases and the J gene lost 11 bases, with 15 bases spanning the gap. The CDR3 spells CASSSTARGAFF. Written as DNA, the CDR3 is TGTGCCAGCAGCTCAACGGCGAGGGGGGCTTTCTTT.

A few counts support this clone. This specimen includes other DNA sequences encoding the same CDR3. The chain carries TRBV28 and TRBJ1-5; no clear D. The CDR3 length is 11 residues. V was trimmed by 5 bases and J by 3 bases, leaving 2 bases between them. CDR1 and CDR2 from the germline V gene are MDHEN and SYDVKM. The chain's CDR3 is CASSTNQPQHF. CDR3 bases: TGTGCCAGCAGTACCAATCAGCCCCAGCATTTT.

V is TRBV7-6 and J is TRBJ2-5; possible D gene TRBD2, 5 bases. CDR1 and CDR2 from the germline V gene are SGHVS and FNYEAQ. V was clipped by 0 bases and J by 2 bases, with 22 bases between them. This CDR3 comprises 19 residues. The CDR3 coding sequence is TGTGCCAGCAGCTTAGCGGCGGGCGGTCTTAGGGAGCGGCAAGAGACCCAGTACTTC. Translating it yields CASSLAAGGLRERQETQYF.

The chain couples TRBV5-5 to TRBJ2-7; tentatively, D is TRBD2 (6 bases). V lost 6 bases to trimming and J lost 6 bases, with 16 bases between them. CDR3 length: 13 residues. Germline CDR1 reads SGHKS; CDR2 reads YYEKEE (reference sequence). The CDR3 is CASTLRASAEQYF. The DNA for the CDR3 is TGTGCCAGCACCCTCAGGGCTAGCGCCGAGCAGTACTTC.

V gene TRBV6-5 combines with J gene TRBJ2-1, with 11 bases that match TRBD2. Trimming removed 2 bases from V and 8 bases from J; junction bases left unmatched: 8. Germline V lookup: CDR1 MNHEY, CDR2 SVGAGI. The CDR3 has 16 residues. CDR3 protein: CASSYPLAGGSHEQFF. In nucleotides, the CDR3 is TGTGCCAGCAGTTACCCTCTAGCGGGAGGCTCCCATGAGCAGTTCTTC.

The chain has TRBV5-1 and TRBJ2-5; 8 positions match TRBD1. CDR1 and CDR2 (germline): SGHRS, YFSETQ. This CDR3 region has 15 residues. The V gene end was trimmed by 4 bases and the J gene end by 1 base; junction bases not matched to a gene: 6. CDR3 coding DNA: TGCGCCAGCAGCGAAGTCGGACAGGGCCAAGAGACCCAGTACTTC. Translating it yields CASSEVGQGQETQYF.

The chain recombines TRBV18 with TRBJ2-2; D gene unclear. Trimming removed 6 bases from V and 0 bases from J, with 5 bases in between. The CDR3 has 13 amino acids. Germline loops: CDR1 KGHSH, CDR2 LQKENI. The CDR3 sequence: CASSRTNTGELFF. Written as DNA, the CDR3 is TGTGCCAGCTCCCGAACGAACACCGGGGAGCTGTTTTTT.

The chain links TRBV6-4 to TRBJ2-1; D not certain. This CDR3 comprises 13 residues. Deletions cut 1 base from V and 2 bases from J, with 3 bases between. The germline CDR1 and CDR2 sequences are MRHNA and SNTAGT. CDR3 sequence reads: CASSDWAYNEQFF. The CDR3 coding sequence is TGTGCCAGCAGTGACTGGGCCTACAATGAGCAGTTCTTC.

The J gene is TRBJ2-7, the V gene TRBV5-5, with D tentatively TRBD2 (5 bases). This CDR3 is built from 16 residues. In germline, CDR1 is SGHKS, CDR2 YYEKEE (reference sequence). V lost 0 bases and J lost 0, with 13 bases in between. For the CDR3, the DNA is TGTGCCAGCAGCTTGGCCGCTAGCCCCTACTCCTACGAGCAGTACTTC. It is translated as CASSLAASPYSYEQYF.

V is TRBV2 and J is TRBJ2-3; 8 positions agree with TRBD2. CDR1 and CDR2 (germline): SNHLY, FYNNEI. The V segment lost 6 bases and the J segment 1 base; nucleotides outside the gene matches: 3. The CDR3 has 14 amino acids. Here the CDR3 reads CASRVSGGTDTQYF. CDR3 DNA: TGTGCCAGCAGGGTTAGCGGGGGCACAGATACGCAGTATTTT.

This chain connects TRBV6-1 to TRBJ1-1; no definite D call. This CDR3 is built from 15 residues. Germline CDR1 is MNHNS and CDR2 is SASEGT. Trimming cost V 5 bases and J 0 bases, with 13 bases left between them. The CDR3 DNA follows: TGTGCCAGCAGTCAGTACGGAGTCATGAACACTGAAGCTTTCTTT. The encoded protein is CASSQYGVMNTEAFF.

The V call is TRBV15, the J call TRBJ2-7; D is perhaps TRBD2 (5 bases). The length of the CDR3 is 15 residues. Germline V gene sequence: CDR1 LNHNV, CDR2 YYDKDF (reference sequence). Between the trimmed V and J ends, which lost 2 bases and 3 bases, there was a span of 14 bases. CDR3 in DNA: TGTGCCACCAGCAGACCCCGGGGTTCAAGCTACGAGCAGTACTTC. It encodes CATSRPRGSSYEQYF.

A note on this clone: Other DNA sequences in this sample translate to the same CDR3. The chain recombines TRBV9 with TRBJ1-4; D gene unclear. The V gene's germline CDR1 is SGDLS and CDR2 YYNGEE. The CDR3 consists of 13 residues. Trimming shortened V by 2 bases and J by 3 bases, and 5 bases separated the two germline ends. This CDR3 reads CASSVSPNEKLFF. CDR3 in DNA: TGTGCCAGCAGCGTTTCGCCTAATGAAAAACTGTTTTTT.

Remarks on this clone: Other DNA sequences in the sample encode the same CDR3. This sequence joins TRBV28 and TRBJ1-5; D remains ambiguous. Trimming shortened V by 3 bases and J by 7 bases, and 7 bases separated the two germline ends. The germline gives CDR1 MDHEN, CDR2 SYDVKM. The CDR3 sequence is 12 residues long. CDR3 coding DNA: TGTGCCAGCAGTTTGGCAGGACAGCCCCAGCATTTT. Translating it yields CASSLAGQPQHF. Combining the CDR3 with reference TRBV28 and TRBJ1-5 gives the whole variable domain DVKVTQSSRYLVKRTGEKVFLECVQDMDHENMFWYRQDPGLGLRLIYFSYDVKMKEKGDIPEGYSVSREKKERFSLILESASTNQTSMYLCASSLAGQPQHFGDGTRLSIL.

DNA of the CDR3: TGTGCCAGTTCGCAGGGGTGGGGGTCAGAAGCTTTCTTT. This codes for CASSQGWGSEAFF. The chain is built from TRBV9 and TRBJ1-1; D possibly corresponds to TRBD1 (6 bases). CDR1 SGDLS and CDR2 YYNGEE come from the germline V gene. V dropped 8 bases and J dropped 8 bases, with 19 bases sitting between them. CDR3 size: 13 residues.

This clone has just a few counts. This chain uses TRBV5-1 with TRBJ1-1; the D gene is possibly TRBD1 (6 bases). Trimming took off 4 bases at V and 0 bases at J, with 19 bases between the two ends. The CDR3 spans 17 residues. CDR1 is SGHRS, CDR2 YFSETQ, per germline. The CDR3 DNA follows: TGCGCCAGCAGCCAGGGTCGGACAGACCCCATGAACACTGAAGCTTTCTTT. Translated: CASSQGRTDPMNTEAFF.

Regarding this clone: The sample carries other DNA sequences with the same CDR3. The chain combines TRBV5-1 with TRBJ1-4; D ambiguous. From germline, CDR1 is SGHRS and CDR2 YFSETQ. CDR3 length: 14 residues. V was pared by 5 bases and J by 3 bases, with 11 bases between. DNA of the CDR3: TGCGCCAGCAGTTCTGGAGGACCTAATGAAAAACTGTTTTTT. It specifies CASSSGGPNEKLFF.

This clone was seen a few times. The gene calls are TRBV2 and TRBJ1-1; possibly TRBD1 for D (6 bases). The CDR3 has 13 amino acids. Trimming took off 7 bases at V and 5 bases at J, with 14 bases between the two ends. The V gene's germline CDR1 is SNHLY and CDR2 FYNNEI. CDR3 sequence: CASTEGRGTEAFF. DNA of the CDR3: TGTGCCAGCACCGAGGGGAGGGGGACTGAAGCTTTCTTT.

CDR3 sequence reads: CASSIGTGEEGYTF. DNA of the CDR3: TGTGCCAGCAGTATAGGGACAGGGGAAGAGGGCTACACCTTC. The chain carries TRBV28 and TRBJ1-2; 10 bases match TRBD1. Germline V CDR1 and CDR2: MDHEN, SYDVKM. The V gene end was trimmed by 5 bases and the J gene end by 8 bases; junction bases not matched to a gene: 8. This CDR3 is built from 14 residues.

This chain joins TRBV6-1 and TRBJ2-1; 7 nucleotides match TRBD1. The CDR3 covers 16 residues. After removal of 4 bases from V and 9 bases from J, the junction contained 15 bases not matched to a gene. The germline V gene encodes CDR1 MNHNS and CDR2 SASEGT. This CDR3 reads CASSAAGTASLGEQFF. The CDR3 region has the DNA TGTGCCAGCAGTGCTGCCGGGACAGCTAGTCTGGGTGAGCAGTTCTTC.

This chain connects TRBV19 to TRBJ2-3; D perhaps matches TRBD2 (5 bases). V was cut by 9 bases and J by 2 bases, with 18 bases left in between. In germline, CDR1 is LNHDA, CDR2 SQIVND (reference sequence). The CDR3 runs to 15 residues. The chain's CDR3 is CASKTSALFTDTQYF. In nucleotides, the CDR3 is TGTGCCAGCAAAACTAGTGCCCTCTTCACAGATACGCAGTATTTT.

The rearrangement uses TRBV29-1 and TRBJ2-4, with TRBD2 as a possible D gene (6 bases). Germline V gives CDR1 SQVTM, CDR2 ANQGSEA. The CDR3 loop spans 14 amino acids. V was shortened by 1 base and J by 2 bases, with 9 bases between the two germline ends. CDR3 residues: CSVEVRGTKNIQYF. The CDR3 nucleotides are TGCAGCGTTGAAGTTCGGGGGACCAAAAACATTCAGTACTTC.

This sequence joins TRBV19 and TRBJ1-4; possible D gene TRBD1, 5 bases. Trimming removed 5 bases from V and 7 bases from J, with 14 bases in between. This CDR3 contains 14 residues. CDR1 LNHDA and CDR2 SQIVND come from the germline V gene (reference sequence). CDR3 region: CASSPGAAFEKLFF. In DNA form, the CDR3 reads TGTGCCAGTAGTCCTGGGGCTGCGTTTGAAAAACTGTTTTTT. Full variable domain (outside the CDR3, taken from reference TRBV19 and TRBJ1-4): DGGITQSPKYLFRKEGQNVTLSCEQNLNHDAMYWYRQDPGQGLRLIYYSQIVNDFQKGDIAEGYSVSREKKESFPLTVTSAQKNPTAFYLCASSPGAAFEKLFFGSGTQLSVL.

This chain links TRBV7-3 with TRBJ2-1, with 9 positions matching TRBD1. In germline, CDR1 is SGHTA, CDR2 FQGTGA. The trim removed 0 bases at V and 10 bases at J, leaving 1 base unmatched. The CDR3 loop spans 13 amino acids. The CDR3 DNA reads TGTGCCAGCAGCTTAACGGACAGGGGAGAGCAGTTCTTC. This sequence encodes CASSLTDRGEQFF.